This T cell receptor (beta chain) was captured by sequencing in a study of blood T cell repertoires in COVID-19. Whole-study context: The origin of the acute and convalescent COVID-19 samples was the United States, Italy and Spain. PBMCs, B-cell-depleted T cells, or T cells provided the cDNA or gDNA that made up the material.

Original processing methods: Amplification from reference gene primers served as the basis for estimated nucleated cell counts. The method was immunoSEQ multiplex PCR; TCRdb's version includes in-frame clones alone and lacks a portion of them. The V and J calls and clone size were taken over from that table, and D and trimming were inferred from the DNA. Of roughly 160,000 clones in the sample, roughly 85% were seen once. This CDR3 has 13 residues. The ends were cut back, 5 bases at V and 10 bases at J, with 15 bases in the middle. The germline V gene encodes CDR1 GTSNPN and CDR2 SVGIG (reference sequence).

The TCR originated in a woman of 80 years or more with acute or convalescent COVID-19. V and J are TRBV30 and TRBJ1-6; D not certain. The source material was peripheral blood. The CDR3 DNA sequence: TGTGCCTGGGTCGGGGAAATTGGATCACCCCTCCACTTT. Protein: CAWVGEIGSPLHF. The full variable domain, with the rest looked up from reference TRBV30 and TRBJ1-6, is SQTIHQWPATLVQPVGSPLSLECTVEGTSNPNLYWYRQAAGRGLQLLFYSVGIGQISSEVPQNLSASRPQDRQFILSSKKLLLSDSGFYLCAWVGEIGSPLHFGNGTRLTVT.